The 20 T cell receptor beta chains listed next were all sequenced from one sample in a study of beta chain features in type 1 diabetes. Reverse transcription of all isolated RNA meant that expressed TCRB transcripts were sequenced. The repertoire was sequenced with immunoSEQ multiplex PCR; TCRdb's copy has only in-frame clones and lacks some. The sample carries 900,000 or so clones, 17% recorded once. Sequences were obtained from naive CD4+ T cells from blood. Every receptor here comes from a young woman in good health.

The rearrangement links TRBV11-3 to TRBJ2-1; D unclear. CDR3 length: 13 residues. Germline-derived CDR1 and CDR2 are SGHNT and YENEEA. The V end lost 3 bases, the J end lost 8 bases, and 11 bases lay between the germline ends. CDR3 loop: CASSLRNSHEQFF. The CDR3 bases are TGTGCCAGCAGCTTGAGGAACTCACATGAGCAGTTCTTC.

The J gene is TRBJ1-5, the V gene TRBV4-1; D is undetermined. Germline loops: CDR1 MGHRA, CDR2 YSYEKL. With 4 bases removed from V and 0 bases from J, the gap between germline ends came to 7 bases. The CDR3 totals 14 residues. The CDR3 sequence is CASSRHYSNQPQHF. DNA of the CDR3: TGCGCCAGCAGCCGTCATTATAGCAATCAGCCCCAGCATTTT.

The chain is built from TRBV28 and TRBJ2-6; TRBD1 or TRBD2 may be the D gene (5 bases each). The CDR3 consists of 16 residues. Germline values: CDR1 MDHEN, CDR2 SYDVKM. Trimming removed 2 bases from V and 4 bases from J, with 12 bases in between. In nucleotides, the CDR3 is TGTGCCAGCAGTTTAACCGGGGCTCCCGGGGCCAACGTCCTGACTTTC. Its protein product is CASSLTGAPGANVLTF.

This rearrangement joins TRBV7-2 to TRBJ2-3, with a weak D call TRBD1 (6 bases). CDR1 and CDR2 (germline): SGHTA, FQGNSA. V was cut by 1 base and J by 4 bases, with 9 bases left in between. The CDR3 is 14 residues long. The CDR3 region has the DNA TGTGCCAGCAGCTTAGTCCAGGGGCCAGATACGCAGTATTTT. Translated: CASSLVQGPDTQYF.

Only a few counts were recorded for this clone. CDR3 loop: CASSFPDPGGEQYF. The CDR3 DNA is TGTGCCAGCAGTTTCCCGGACCCCGGGGGCGAGCAGTACTTC. V is TRBV28 and J is TRBJ2-7; a possible D gene is TRBD2 (6 bases). The V and J ends lost 3 bases and 6 bases respectively, with 15 bases between them. The CDR3 has 14 residues. The germline V gene encodes CDR1 MDHEN and CDR2 SYDVKM.

The rearrangement joins TRBV5-6 to TRBJ2-5, with 8 bases identical to TRBD1. This CDR3 is 15 amino acids long. Unmatched junction bases numbered 6, after V lost 0 bases and J lost 5 bases. Germline lookup yields CDR1 SGHDT and CDR2 YYEEEE. The CDR3 region is CASSLGTGRWETQYF. CDR3 nucleotide sequence: TGTGCCAGCAGCTTGGGGACAGGGAGGTGGGAGACCCAGTACTTC.

Turning to this clone: Other DNA sequences in this sample translate to the same CDR3. The J gene is TRBJ2-1, the V gene TRBV5-4; 7 bases fit TRBD2. Germline CDR1 and CDR2: SGHNT and YYREEE (reference sequence). With V trimmed by 3 bases and J by 4 bases, 4 bases remained unmatched. This CDR3 has 14 residues. The CDR3 DNA reads TGTGCCAGCAGCTCGGGCGGGAGTTACAATGAGCAGTTCTTC. It codes for CASSSGGSYNEQFF. Full variable domain (rest looked up from reference TRBV5-4 and TRBJ2-1): ETGVTQSPTHLIKTRGQQVTLRCSSQSGHNTVSWYQQALGQGPQFIFQYYREEENGRGNFPPRFSGLQFPNYSSELNVNALELDDSALYLCASSSGGSYNEQFFGPGTRLTVL.

V gene TRBV15 combines with J gene TRBJ1-1, with D possibly TRBD1 on 5 matching bases. Germline assignment: CDR1 LNHNV and CDR2 YYDKDF (reference sequence). The length of the CDR3 is 19 residues. Trimming took 0 bases from V and 1 from J, leaving 21 bases between them. In DNA, the CDR3 is TGTGCCACCAGCAGAGATTATCAGCCGGTGGCAGGGAGGAACACTGAAGCTTTCTTT. Translating it yields CATSRDYQPVAGRNTEAFF.

This clone came up a few times. The V call is TRBV28, the J call TRBJ1-1; D unclear. V lost 6 bases and J 3 bases, leaving 17 bases between the germline ends. Germline assignment: CDR1 MDHEN and CDR2 SYDVKM. CDR3 length equals 15 residues. The CDR3 sequence: CASSRRTVRDTEAFF. CDR3 coding DNA: TGTGCCAGCAGCCGCAGGACGGTTAGGGACACTGAAGCTTTCTTT.

In this sample, this clone turned up a few times. V and J are TRBV7-2 and TRBJ1-2, with D possibly being TRBD1 (6 bases). Germline values: CDR1 SGHTA, CDR2 FQGNSA. V lost 5 bases and J 4 bases, leaving 17 bases between the germline ends. The CDR3 covers 15 residues. The CDR3 DNA sequence: TGTGCCAGCAGCCCGTACAGGGCCCTGGGCTATGGCTACACCTTC. Its protein product is CASSPYRALGYGYTF.

This chain uses TRBV9 with TRBJ2-5; TRBD2 agrees at 12 bases. Looked up from germline, CDR1 is SGDLS and CDR2 is YYNGEE. This CDR3 comprises 17 residues. With 3 bases clipped from V and 5 bases from J, the junction kept 11 bases outside the gene matches. In DNA, the CDR3 is TGTGCCAGCAGCGCCCCTAGCGGGAGGGCTCTCGAGGAGACCCAGTACTTC. Protein: CASSAPSGRALEETQYF.

The chain couples TRBV18 to TRBJ1-5; D is perhaps TRBD1 (5 bases). Trimming took off 3 bases at V and 6 bases at J, with 12 bases between the two ends. There are 14 residues in the CDR3. Looked up from germline, CDR1 is KGHSH and CDR2 is LQKENI. The CDR3 is CASSPRRDAQPQHF. CDR3 bases: TGTGCCAGCTCACCCCGCAGGGATGCTCAGCCCCAGCATTTT. The entire variable domain, with the rest obtained from reference TRBV18 and TRBJ1-5, is as follows: NAGVMQNPRHLVRRRGQEARLRCSPMKGHSHVYWYRQLPEEGLKFMVYLQKENIIDESGMPKERFSAEFPKEGPSILRIQQVVRGDSAAYFCASSPRRDAQPQHFGDGTRLSIL.

Only one count was recorded for this clone. CDR3 loop: CASSQGTNGGRYEQYF. The DNA of the CDR3 is TGCGCCAGCAGCCAAGGAACAAACGGTGGGAGATACGAGCAGTACTTC. The gene calls are TRBV4-3 and TRBJ2-7, with D perhaps matching TRBD2 (5 bases). Germline V gene data show CDR1 as LGHNA and CDR2 as YSLEER. The CDR3 contains 16 residues. V lost 1 base, J lost 4 bases, and 17 bases lay in between.

This clone was observed a handful of times. The rearrangement joins TRBV13 to TRBJ2-5, with TRBD1 identical over 7 bases. The V and J ends lost 5 bases and 5 bases, in that order; junction bases with no gene match: 20. The CDR3 consists of 18 residues. Per the germline V gene, CDR1 is PRHDT and CDR2 is FYEKMQ (reference sequence). CDR3 sequence reads: CASSPGVGGPQSGETQYF. The CDR3 DNA reads as TGTGCCAGCAGCCCCGGTGTAGGGGGCCCCCAATCAGGGGAGACCCAGTACTTC.

V and J are TRBV14 and TRBJ2-7; D remains ambiguous. Germline V CDR1 and CDR2: SGHDN, FVKESK. The V and J ends lost 0 bases and 2 bases respectively, with 17 bases between them. The CDR3 spans 17 residues. The CDR3 region is CASSQDSFFEDPYEQYF. CDR3 DNA: TGTGCCAGCAGCCAAGACAGCTTTTTTGAGGATCCCTACGAGCAGTACTTC.

The J gene is TRBJ1-1, the V gene TRBV7-8; D unresolved. The V and J ends lost 4 bases and 4 bases respectively, with 13 bases between them. The CDR3 is 14 residues long. The germline gives CDR1 SGHVS, CDR2 FQNEAQ. CDR3 sequence: CASSWRLEGTEAFF. CDR3 in DNA: TGTGCCAGCAGCTGGCGACTGGAAGGCACTGAAGCTTTCTTT.

The chain joins TRBV9 to TRBJ1-3; the D gene is possibly TRBD1 (5 bases). From germline, CDR1 is SGDLS and CDR2 YYNGEE. The V gene lost 0 bases and the J gene lost 0 bases, with 16 bases spanning the gap. CDR3 length equals 18 residues. The CDR3 protein is CASSVGKGGGASGNTIYF. Here the CDR3 DNA reads TGTGCCAGCAGCGTAGGAAAGGGCGGAGGGGCCTCTGGAAACACCATATATTTT.

This clone occurred a few times. The same CDR3 arises from other DNA sequences in this sample as well. This rearrangement joins TRBV20-1 to TRBJ2-7, with D uncertain. Looked up from germline, CDR1 is DFQATT and CDR2 is SNEGSKA (reference sequence). Trimming removed 5 bases at V and 5 bases at J, with 10 bases between. This CDR3 has 11 residues. The CDR3 here is CSARLSHEQYF. CDR3 nucleotides: TGCAGTGCTCGCCTTAGCCACGAGCAGTACTTC.

The rearrangement links TRBV7-9 to TRBJ2-7, with TRBD2 matching 7 bases. This CDR3 contains 15 residues. Per the germline V gene, CDR1 is SEHNR and CDR2 is FQNEAQ (reference sequence). V gave up 5 bases and J gave up 5 bases; unmatched junction bases: 12. DNA of the CDR3: TGTGCCAGCAGCCGGGCGGGAGAGGGTCGAAACGAGCAGTACTTC. Its protein product is CASSRAGEGRNEQYF.

In this sample, this clone turned up a few times. Other nucleotide sequences from this sample produce the same CDR3. This sequence joins TRBV7-3 and TRBJ2-1; D is possibly TRBD1 (6 bases). The length of the CDR3 is 14 residues. The V end lost 2 bases, the J end lost 5 bases, and 10 bases lay between the germline ends. Germline values: CDR1 SGHTA, CDR2 FQGTGA. The CDR3 region is CASSLGNRDNEQFF. CDR3 in DNA: TGTGCCAGCAGCTTAGGAAACAGGGACAATGAGCAGTTCTTC.